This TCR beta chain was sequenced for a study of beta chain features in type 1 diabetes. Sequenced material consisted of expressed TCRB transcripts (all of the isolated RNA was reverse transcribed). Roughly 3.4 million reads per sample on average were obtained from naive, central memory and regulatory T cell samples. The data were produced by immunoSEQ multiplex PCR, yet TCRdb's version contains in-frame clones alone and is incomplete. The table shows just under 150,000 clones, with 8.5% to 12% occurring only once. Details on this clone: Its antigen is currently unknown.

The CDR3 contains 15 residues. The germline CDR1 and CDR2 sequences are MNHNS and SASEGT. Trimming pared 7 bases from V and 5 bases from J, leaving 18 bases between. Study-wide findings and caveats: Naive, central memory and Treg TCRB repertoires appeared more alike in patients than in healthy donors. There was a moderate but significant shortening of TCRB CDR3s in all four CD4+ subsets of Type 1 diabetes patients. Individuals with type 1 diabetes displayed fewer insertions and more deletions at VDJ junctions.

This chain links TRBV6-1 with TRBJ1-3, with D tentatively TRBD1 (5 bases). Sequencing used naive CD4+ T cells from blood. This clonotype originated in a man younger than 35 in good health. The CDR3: CASTGNRGVRNTIYF. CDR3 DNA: TGTGCCAGCACCGGTAACCGGGGGGTGAGAAACACCATATATTTT.